The clone carrying this TCR beta chain has a handful of counts. The antigen is undetermined. Sequenced by immunoSEQ multiplex PCR; TCRdb stores in-frame clones only, minus some. The sample has approximately 140,000 clones; almost 85% are singletons. The V end was cut by 1 base, the J end by 0 bases, with 9 bases between. Germline loops: CDR1 SGHTA, CDR2 FQGTGA. CDR3 length equals 16 residues. The data originate from a study of cytomegalovirus exposure and HLA in healthy donors. Study-level points and caveats: The study labeled 150 or so TCR beta chains cytomegalovirus-associated.

This chain uses TRBV7-3 with TRBJ2-2; no clear D gene. Sequenced sample: PBMCs. The origin of this receptor is a woman in her 30s in good health and CMV-seronegative. The CDR3 region has the DNA TGTGCCAGCAGCTTAATGCCGGTCTCGAACACCGGGGAGCTGTTTTTT. Its protein is CASSLMPVSNTGELFF.